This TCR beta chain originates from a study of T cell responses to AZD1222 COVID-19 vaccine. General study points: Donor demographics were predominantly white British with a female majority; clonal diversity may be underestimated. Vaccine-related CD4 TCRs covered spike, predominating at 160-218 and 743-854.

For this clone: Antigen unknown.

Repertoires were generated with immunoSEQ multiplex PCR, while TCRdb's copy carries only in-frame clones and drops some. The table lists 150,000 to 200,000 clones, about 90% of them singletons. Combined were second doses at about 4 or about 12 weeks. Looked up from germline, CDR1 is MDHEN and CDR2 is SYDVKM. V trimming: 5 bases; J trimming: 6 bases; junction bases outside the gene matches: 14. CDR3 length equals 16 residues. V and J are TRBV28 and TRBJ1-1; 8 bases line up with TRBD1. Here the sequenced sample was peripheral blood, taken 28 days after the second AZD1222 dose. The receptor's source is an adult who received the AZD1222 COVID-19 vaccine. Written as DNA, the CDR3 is TGTGCCAGCAGTACCCGACAGGGGAAGGGACACCCTGAAGCTTTCTTT. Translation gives CASSTRQGKGHPEAFF.